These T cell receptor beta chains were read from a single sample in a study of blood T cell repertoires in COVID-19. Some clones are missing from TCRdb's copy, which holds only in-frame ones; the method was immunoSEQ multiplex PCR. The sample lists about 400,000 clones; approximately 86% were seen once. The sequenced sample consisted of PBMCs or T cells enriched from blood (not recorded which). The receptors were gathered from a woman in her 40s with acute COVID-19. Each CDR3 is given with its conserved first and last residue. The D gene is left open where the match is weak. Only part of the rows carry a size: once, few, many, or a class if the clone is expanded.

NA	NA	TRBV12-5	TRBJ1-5	CASVALGGGSQSQHF	TGTGCTAGTGTTGCCCTGGGCGGGGGTTCACAGTCCCAGCATTTT
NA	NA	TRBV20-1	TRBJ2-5	CSASPGTPEGETQYF	TGCAGTGCTAGTCCTGGGACACCCGAGGGAGAGACCCAGTACTTC
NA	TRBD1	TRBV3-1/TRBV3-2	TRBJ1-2	CASSLLPGTGVRGWYGYTF	TGTGCCAGCAGCCTTCTTCCCGGGACAGGGGTTAGAGGCTGGTATGGCTACACCTTC
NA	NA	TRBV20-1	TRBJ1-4	CSASKTATNEKLFF	TGCAGTGCTAGTAAGACTGCAACTAATGAAAAACTGTTTTTT
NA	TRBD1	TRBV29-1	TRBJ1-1	CSVNRGTEAFF	TGCAGCGTTAACAGGGGTACTGAAGCTTTCTTT
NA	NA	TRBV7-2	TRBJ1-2	CASSLDLRAGGYTF	TGTGCCAGCAGCTTAGATCTCAGGGCGGGAGGCTACACCTTC
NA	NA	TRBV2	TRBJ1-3	CASRGNRVGDTIYF	TGTGCCAGCAGAGGAAACAGGGTTGGGGACACCATATATTTT
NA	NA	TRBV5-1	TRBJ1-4	CASSLATGLGEKLFF	TGCGCCAGCAGCTTGGCCACAGGGCTTGGAGAAAAACTGTTTTTT
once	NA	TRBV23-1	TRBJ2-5	CASSHAGKTQYF	TGCGCCAGCAGTCATGCAGGGAAGACCCAGTACTTC
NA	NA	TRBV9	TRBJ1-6	CASSVVEGPDSPLHF	TGTGCCAGCAGCGTAGTTGAGGGTCCGGATTCACCCCTCCACTTT
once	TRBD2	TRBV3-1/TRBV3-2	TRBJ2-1	CASSRTGLASEQFF	TGTGCCAGCAGCCGAACAGGACTAGCCTCGGAGCAGTTCTTC
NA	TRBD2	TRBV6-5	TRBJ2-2	CASTTSGAGELFF	TGTGCCAGCACCACTAGCGGGGCCGGGGAGCTGTTTTTT
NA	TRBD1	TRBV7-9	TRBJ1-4	CASSFSPGTVNEKLFF	TGTGCCAGCAGCTTCTCTCCGGGGACAGTTAATGAAAAACTGTTTTTT
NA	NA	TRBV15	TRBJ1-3	CATSTQPIQGNTIYF	TGTGCCACCAGCACCCAACCCATACAGGGAAACACCATATATTTT
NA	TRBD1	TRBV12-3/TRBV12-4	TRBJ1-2	CASKDRGNYGYTF	TGTGCCAGCAAGGACAGGGGTAACTATGGCTACACCTTC
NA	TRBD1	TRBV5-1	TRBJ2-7	CASSSGTGSGREQYF	TGCGCCAGCAGCTCCGGGACAGGGAGCGGACGCGAGCAGTACTTC
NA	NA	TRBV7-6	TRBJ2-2	CASSLLGALNTGELFF	TGTGCCAGCAGCTTATTAGGGGCCTTGAACACCGGGGAGCTGTTTTTT
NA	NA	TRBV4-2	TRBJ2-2	CASSQDLRGGPFGELFF	TGTGCCAGCAGCCAAGATTTGAGGGGGGGCCCCTTCGGGGAGCTGTTTTTT
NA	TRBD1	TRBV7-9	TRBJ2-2	CASETGETGELFF	TGTGCCAGCGAGACAGGGGAAACCGGGGAGCTGTTTTTT
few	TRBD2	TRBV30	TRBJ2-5	CAWTGLAGTSQETQYF	TGTGCCTGGACAGGGTTGGCGGGGACTAGCCAAGAGACCCAGTACTTC
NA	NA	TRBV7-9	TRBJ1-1	CASTVFRNTEAFF	TGTGCCAGCACTGTCTTCCGGAACACTGAAGCTTTCTTT
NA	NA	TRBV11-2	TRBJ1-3	CASSFGPGGNTIYF	TGTGCCAGCAGCTTTGGTCCGGGAGGAAACACCATATATTTT
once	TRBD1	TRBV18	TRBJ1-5	CASSSTGGSNQPQHF	TGTGCCAGCTCGTCGACAGGGGGAAGCAATCAGCCCCAGCATTTT
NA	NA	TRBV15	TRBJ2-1	CATSTGLSSSYNEQFF	TGTGCCACCAGCACCGGACTGTCAAGCTCCTACAATGAGCAGTTCTTC
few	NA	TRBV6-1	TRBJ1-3	CASSEVGDTIYF	TGTGCCAGCAGTGAAGTCGGGGACACCATATATTTT
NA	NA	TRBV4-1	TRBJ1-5	CASSPLAGGGQPQHF	TGCGCCAGCAGCCCGCTAGCGGGGGGTGGTCAGCCCCAGCATTTT
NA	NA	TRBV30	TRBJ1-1	CAWSRGGMNTEAFF	TGTGCCTGGAGTCGGGGGGGAATGAACACTGAAGCTTTCTTT
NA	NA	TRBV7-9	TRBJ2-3	CASSPVRGKRTDTQYF	TGTGCCAGCAGCCCCGTTCGAGGGAAGCGAACAGATACGCAGTATTTT
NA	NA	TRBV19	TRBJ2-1	CASSIGQGWGNEQFF	TGTGCCAGTAGTATAGGGCAGGGGTGGGGAAATGAGCAGTTCTTC
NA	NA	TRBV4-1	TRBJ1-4	CASAQGINEKLFF	TGCGCCAGCGCGCAGGGGATAAATGAAAAACTGTTTTTT
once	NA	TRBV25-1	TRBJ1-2	CASRDDSYGYTF	TGTGCCAGCAGAGATGACAGTTATGGCTACACCTTC
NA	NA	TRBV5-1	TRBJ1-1	CASSLTADTEAFF	TGCGCCAGCAGCTTGACAGCTGACACTGAAGCTTTCTTT
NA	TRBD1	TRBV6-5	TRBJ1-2	CAISRDRQPGGYTF	TGTGCCATCTCCCGGGACAGACAGCCGGGTGGCTACACCTTC
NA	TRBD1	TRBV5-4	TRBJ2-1	CASSKEIDRGRNEQFF	TGTGCCAGCAGCAAAGAAATCGACAGGGGTCGAAATGAGCAGTTCTTC
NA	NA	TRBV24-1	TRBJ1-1	CATSDWGEANTEAFF	TGTGCCACCAGTGATTGGGGGGAAGCGAACACTGAAGCTTTCTTT
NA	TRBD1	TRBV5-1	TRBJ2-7	CASSVQGLDYEQYF	TGCGCCAGCAGCGTACAGGGGTTAGACTACGAGCAGTACTTC
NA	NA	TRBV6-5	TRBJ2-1	CASQVGQGINEQFF	TGTGCCAGCCAGGTGGGGCAGGGGATAAATGAGCAGTTCTTC
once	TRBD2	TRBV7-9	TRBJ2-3	CASTLAGTSGGGTDTQYF	TGTGCCAGCACCCTAGCCGGGACTAGCGGGGGGGGCACAGATACGCAGTATTTT
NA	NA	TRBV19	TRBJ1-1	CASSTSHARDTEAFF	TGTGCCAGTAGTACCTCACACGCACGGGACACTGAAGCTTTCTTT
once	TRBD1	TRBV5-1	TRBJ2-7	CASSLEQGGYEQYF	TGCGCCAGCAGCTTGGAACAGGGGGGCTACGAGCAGTACTTC
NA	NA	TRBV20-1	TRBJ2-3	CSASGSDTQYF	TGCAGTGCATCCGGGTCAGATACGCAGTATTTT
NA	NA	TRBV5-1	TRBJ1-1	CASTGSTEAFF	TGCGCCAGCACTGGTAGCACTGAAGCTTTCTTT